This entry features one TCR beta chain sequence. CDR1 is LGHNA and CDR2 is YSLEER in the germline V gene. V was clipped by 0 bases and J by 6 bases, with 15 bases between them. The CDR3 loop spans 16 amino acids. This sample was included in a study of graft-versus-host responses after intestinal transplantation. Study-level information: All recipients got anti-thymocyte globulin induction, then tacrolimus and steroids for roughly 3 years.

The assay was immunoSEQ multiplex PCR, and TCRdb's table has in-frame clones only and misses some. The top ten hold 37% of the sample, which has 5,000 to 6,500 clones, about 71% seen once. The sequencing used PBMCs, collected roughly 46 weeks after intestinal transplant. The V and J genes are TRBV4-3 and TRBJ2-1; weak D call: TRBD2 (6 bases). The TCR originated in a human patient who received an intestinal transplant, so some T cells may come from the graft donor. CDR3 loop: CASSQDSGESVNEQFF. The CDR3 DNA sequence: TGCGCCAGCAGCCAAGACTCGGGGGAATCGGTCAATGAGCAGTTCTTC.